This TCR beta chain was identified during a study of blood T cells in healthy people across ages. The study's findings and limits: CMV infection status of these donors was not known. PBMCs that were unsorted prevented a conclusive naive versus antigen-experienced comparison. Across the age range, TCR beta diversity per million T cells fell in a roughly linear way.

V lost 2 bases and J lost 3, with 7 bases in between. Per the germline V gene, CDR1 is SNHLY and CDR2 is FYNNEI. This CDR3 is built from 13 residues. Next came a second PCR, run for about 7 to 12 cycles, which used a sample-barcoded 5' primer along with a J-beta primer mix. A template-switch adaptor that had 12 random nucleotides put a tag on each cDNA molecule. TCRdb passed the 5' RACE reads through MiXCR, listing each CDR3 protein once. The repertoire consists of about 570,000 distinct CDR3 sequences, with 25% to 30% occurring once and the leading ten covering around a sixth. A word on this clonotype: Its antigen is not known.

This TCR derives from a woman aged 65 to 85 in good health. Sequenced: blood. J is TRBJ1-2 and V is TRBV2; D perhaps matches TRBD1 (5 bases). The CDR3 nucleotides read TGTGCCAGCAGTGAATTGGGGGACTATGGCTACACCTTC. It is translated as CASSELGDYGYTF. The variable domain in full, with the rest retrieved from reference TRBV2 and TRBJ1-2, is EPEVTQTPSHQVTQMGQEVILRCVPISNHLYFYWYRQILGQKVEFLVSFYNNEISEKSEIFDDQFSVERPDGSNFTLKIRSTKLEDSAMYFCASSELGDYGYTFGSGTRLTVV.